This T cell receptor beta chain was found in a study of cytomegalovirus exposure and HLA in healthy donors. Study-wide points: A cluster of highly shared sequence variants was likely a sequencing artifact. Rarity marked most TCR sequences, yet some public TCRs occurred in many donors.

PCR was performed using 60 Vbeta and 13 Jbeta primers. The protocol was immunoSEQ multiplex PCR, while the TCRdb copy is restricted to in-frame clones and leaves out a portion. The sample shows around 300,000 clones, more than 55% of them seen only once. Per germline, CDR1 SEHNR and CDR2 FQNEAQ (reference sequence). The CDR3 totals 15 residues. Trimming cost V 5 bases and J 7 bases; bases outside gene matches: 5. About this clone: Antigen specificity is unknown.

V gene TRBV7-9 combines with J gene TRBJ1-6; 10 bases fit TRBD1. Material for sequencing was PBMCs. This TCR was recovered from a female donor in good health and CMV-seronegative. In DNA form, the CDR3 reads TGTGCCAGCAGCAGGGGGACAGGGGCAAATTCACCCCTCCACTTT. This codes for CASSRGTGANSPLHF.